This is a list of T cell receptor beta chains from one sample in a study of metastatic and nonmetastatic thyroid tumors. Via MiXCR, TCRdb re-called the PCR reads. The table shows roughly 93,000 clones, with roughly 12% occurring only once. Sequencing was carried out using blood. The origin of the receptors is a female donor with papillary thyroid cancer or a benign thyroid nodule (not recorded which). Some clones in this sample may be carry-over from other donors' samples. The CDR3 runs from the conserved cysteine through the conserved F or W. D genes are given only for firm matches. Expanded clones are given a class, and other clones once, few, many or no size at all.

V	size	J	length	D	CDR3	DNA
TRBV4-1	many	TRBJ2-5	17	.	CASSQDPGVWGGETQYF	TGCGCCAGCAGCCAAGATCCCGGGGTGTGGGGAGGAGAGACCCAGTACTTC
TRBV10-3	many	TRBJ1-1	13	.	CAISATRNTEAFF	TGTGCCATCAGCGCTACCAGGAACACTGAAGCTTTCTTT
TRBV28	many	TRBJ1-4	21	.	CASSLYRSELQVMGTNEKLFF	TGTGCCAGCAGTTTATACCGTTCGGAACTCCAGGTTATGGGAACTAATGAAAAACTGTTTTTT
TRBV2	many	TRBJ2-3	19	TRBD2	CASSEGLAGIRTSTDTQYF	TGTGCCAGCAGTGAAGGACTAGCGGGCATACGAACTAGCACAGATACGCAGTATTTT
TRBV3-1	.	TRBJ1-6	13	.	CASSQVNNSPLHF	TGTGCCAGCAGCCAAGTCAACAATTCACCCCTCCACTTT
TRBV6-2/TRBV6-3	many	TRBJ2-1	16	TRBD2	CASEGFLAGGENEQFF	TGTGCCAGTGAGGGATTTCTAGCGGGAGGAGAGAATGAGCAGTTCTTC
TRBV20-1	many	TRBJ2-7	15	TRBD2	CSALPGGSVTYEQYF	TGCAGTGCCCTTCCGGGCGGGAGTGTGACCTACGAGCAGTACTTC
TRBV5-1	many	TRBJ2-5	15	TRBD1	CASSGGTGIRETQYF	TGCGCCAGCAGCGGAGGGACAGGCATCAGAGAGACCCAGTACTTC
TRBV28	many	TRBJ2-3	15	.	CASIRRVRTTDTQYF	TGTGCCAGCATTCGACGCGTCCGAACCACAGATACGCAGTATTTT
TRBV20-1	once	TRBJ2-7	14	.	CSARDVRELNEQYF	TGCAGTGCTAGAGATGTAAGGGAGCTAAACGAGCAGTACTTC
TRBV2	few	TRBJ2-3	13	.	CASRDSCTDTQYF	TGTGCCAGCAGGGATAGTTGCACAGATACGCAGTATTTT
TRBV20-1	many	TRBJ2-1	15	TRBD1	CSAVRSGQGAEEQFF	TGCAGTGCTGTCCGCTCGGGACAGGGGGCTGAGGAGCAGTTCTTC
TRBV10-3	.	TRBJ2-7	16	.	CAISESGGGVSYEQYF	TGTGCCATCAGTGAGTCGGGCGGTGGTGTATCCTACGAGCAGTACTTC
TRBV20-1	.	TRBJ2-7	14	TRBD2	CSSRVTSISYDQYF	TGCAGTTCTAGAGTGACTAGCATTTCCTACGATCAGTACTTC
TRBV5-1	many	TRBJ1-2	13	.	CASSHTVTGGYTF	TGCGCCAGCAGCCACACAGTTACGGGTGGCTACACCTTC
TRBV24-1	many	TRBJ2-7	19	TRBD2	CATSDDDSSGRSPSYEQYF	TGTGCCACCAGTGATGACGACTCTAGCGGGAGGAGTCCCTCCTACGAGCAGTACTTC
TRBV19	many	TRBJ2-3	18	TRBD2	CASSFSGRAGGGTDTQYF	TGTGCCAGTAGTTTTAGCGGGAGGGCCGGCGGGGGCACAGATACGCAGTATTTT
TRBV25-1	many	TRBJ2-7	12	.	CASSDPGYEQYF	TGTGCCAGCAGTGATCCGGGCTACGAGCAGTACTTC
TRBV5-8	.	TRBJ2-7	15	TRBD1	CASSQGTGGAYEQYF	TGCGCCAGCAGCCAAGGAACAGGGGGTGCCTACGAGCAGTACTTC
TRBV6-1	few	TRBJ2-5	12	.	CASSRLQETQYF	TGTGCCAGCAGTCGGCTTCAAGAGACCCAGTACTTC
TRBV6-2/TRBV6-3	many	TRBJ1-5	13	.	CASNPGLNQPQHF	TGTGCCAGCAATCCGGGTTTAAATCAGCCCCAGCATTTT
TRBV6-5	.	TRBJ2-7	14	.	CASSYKAGWYEQYF	TGTGCCAGCAGTTACAAGGCAGGGTGGTACGAGCAGTACTTC
TRBV6-2/TRBV6-3	many	TRBJ2-7	15	TRBD1	CASSYSGQGYYEQYF	TGTGCCAGCAGTTACTCGGGACAGGGTTACTACGAGCAGTACTTC
TRBV29-1	many	TRBJ2-1	13	TRBD2	CSVASGVSNEQFF	TGCAGCGTTGCTAGCGGGGTTTCCAATGAGCAGTTCTTC
TRBV6-6	many	TRBJ1-5	18	.	CASLRSPSLGAGNQPQHF	TGTGCCAGCCTTAGATCCCCCTCTCTGGGGGCTGGAAATCAGCCCCAGCATTTT
TRBV5-1	many	TRBJ2-7	14	.	CASSGGTSNYEQYF	TGCGCCAGCAGCGGGGGGACCAGCAACTACGAGCAGTACTTC
TRBV28	many	TRBJ1-6	14	.	CASSLDGANSPLHF	TGTGCCAGCAGTTTGGACGGGGCCAATTCACCCCTCCACTTT